What follows are 3 T cell receptor beta chains derived from one specimen sequenced in a study of long-term antiretroviral therapy in people with HIV. Version v3.0 of the immunoSEQ assay ran at survey level. TCRdb's copy holds only in-frame clones and misses some; the assay was immunoSEQ multiplex PCR. The sample includes about 23,000 clones, 81% of them seen just once. The specimen comprised unsorted PBMCs, sampled 1.5 years after starting antiretroviral therapy. All receptors come from a man aged 25 to 40 with HIV.

This rearrangement joins TRBV6-5 to TRBJ2-1; 7 bases match TRBD1. There are 15 residues in the CDR3. Looked up from germline, CDR1 is MNHEY and CDR2 is SVGAGI. V shed 6 bases, J shed 3 bases, and the junction held 8 bases outside the gene matches. Here the CDR3 reads CASRPTGTDYNEQFF. For the CDR3, the DNA is TGTGCCAGCAGACCGACCGGGACAGACTACAATGAGCAGTTCTTC.

V is TRBV4-1 and J is TRBJ2-7; 8 bases agree with TRBD2. Trimming removed 1 base from V and 3 bases from J; junction bases left unmatched: 8. The germline CDR1 and CDR2 sequences are MGHRA and YSYEKL. The CDR3 contains 16 residues. The CDR3 spells CASSQGSSAGGYEQYF. In DNA, the CDR3 is TGCGCCAGCAGCCAAGGTTCATCGGCGGGGGGCTACGAGCAGTACTTC.

This clone was seen only a few times. The chain is built from TRBV7-9 and TRBJ2-7; 9 bases are a match to TRBD1. Germline V gene lookup returns CDR1 SEHNR and CDR2 FQNEAQ (reference sequence). The V and J ends lost 5 bases and 4 bases, in that order; junction bases with no gene match: 9. The length of the CDR3 is 15 residues. CDR3: CASSALDRGSYEQYF. CDR3 coding DNA: TGTGCCAGCAGCGCCTTGGACAGGGGATCATACGAGCAGTACTTC. Together with reference TRBV7-9 and TRBJ2-7, the CDR3 gives the full variable domain: DTGVSQNPRHKITKRGQNVTFRCDPISEHNRLYWYRQTLGQGPEFLTYFQNEAQLEKSRLLSDRFSAERPKGSFSTLEIQRTEQGDSAMYLCASSALDRGSYEQYFGPGTRLTVT.